Included here is one T cell receptor beta chain sequence, with context. Its cognate antigen is unknown. From germline, CDR1 is LNHDA and CDR2 SQIVND (reference sequence). The CDR3 length is 12 residues. Trimming pared 5 bases from V and 4 bases from J, leaving 8 bases between. The sample belongs to a study of blood T cells in healthy people across ages. Study-wide findings and caveats: Any conclusive comparison of naive versus antigen-experienced cells was prevented by using unsorted PBMCs.

The sample providers were healthy Caucasian people from Russia, aged about 6 to 95. Researchers report isolating at least 7 million PBMCs per sample. Primed by a sample-barcoded 5' primer and a J-beta primer mix, a second PCR proceeded for about 6 to 11 cycles. TCRdb recomputed calls from the 5' RACE reads with MiXCR, one row per CDR3 protein. Found here are some 800,000 distinct CDR3 sequences, 20% to 25% of them singletons; the top ten hold under 4.5%. These records were also assigned to another study, of T cells of mothers and their children.

The source is a boy between 5 and 17 years old in good health. This chain uses TRBV19 with TRBJ1-1, with a tentative D call TRBD1 (5 bases). The sample was blood. The CDR3 sequence: CASSLGATEAFF. The CDR3 nucleotides are TGTGCCAGTAGTCTAGGGGCCACTGAAGCTTTCTTT.